The sequence of this TCR beta chain was determined in a study of tumor and adjacent non-tumor tissue in lung cancer. In the case of this clonotype: A much larger clone is a single base away; this may be a read error.

Trimming shortened V by 7 bases and J by 6 bases, and 16 bases separated the two germline ends. CDR3 length equals 14 residues. TCRbeta libraries were built with three rounds of nested PCR, modified from ARM-PCR. One entry per CDR3 protein, called by TCRdb with MiXCR from the multiplex PCR reads. The sample has 70,000 or so distinct CDR3 sequences, about three fifths seen once; the top ten hold 20% to 25%. RNA was extracted from bulk tissue without any cell sorting. The TCR originated in a man aged 45-65 years with non-small cell lung cancer. The chain combines TRBV12-3 or TRBV12-4 with TRBJ2-1; D might be TRBD1 or TRBD2, each matching 6 bases. The sequenced material came from lung tumor tissue. The CDR3 loop is CASTTRGPVNEQFF. The CDR3 bases are TGTGCCAGCACTACACGGGGGCCGGTCAATGAGCAGTTCTTC.